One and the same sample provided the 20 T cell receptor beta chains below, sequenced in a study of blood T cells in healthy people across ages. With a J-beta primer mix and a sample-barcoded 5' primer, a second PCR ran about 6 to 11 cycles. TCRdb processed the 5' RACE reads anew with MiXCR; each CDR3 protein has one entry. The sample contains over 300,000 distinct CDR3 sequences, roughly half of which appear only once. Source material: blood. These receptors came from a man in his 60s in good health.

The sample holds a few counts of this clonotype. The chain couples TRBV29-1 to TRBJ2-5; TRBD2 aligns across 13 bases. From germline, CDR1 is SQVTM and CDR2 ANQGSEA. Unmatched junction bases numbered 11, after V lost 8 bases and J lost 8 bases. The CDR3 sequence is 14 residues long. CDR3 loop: CSFVRTSGGGTQYF. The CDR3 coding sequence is TGCAGCTTCGTACGGACTAGCGGGGGCGGAACCCAGTACTTC.

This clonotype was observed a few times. The CDR3 nucleotides are TGTGCCAGCAGGCTACAGGGTAGAGGGGGTAGCAATCAGCCCCAGCATTTT. It is translated as CASRLQGRGGSNQPQHF. The genes are TRBV2 and TRBJ1-5; a weak D match, TRBD1 (6 bases). Trimming cost V 6 bases and J 0 bases, with 18 bases left between them. The CDR3 is 17 residues long. Germline loops: CDR1 SNHLY, CDR2 FYNNEI.

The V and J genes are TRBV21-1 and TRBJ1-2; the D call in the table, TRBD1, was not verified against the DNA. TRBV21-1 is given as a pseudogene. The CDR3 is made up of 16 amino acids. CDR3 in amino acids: CASSKWAAVQNYGYTF. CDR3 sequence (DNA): TGTGCCAGCAGCAAATGGGCTGCTGTCCAGAACTATGGCTACACCTTC.

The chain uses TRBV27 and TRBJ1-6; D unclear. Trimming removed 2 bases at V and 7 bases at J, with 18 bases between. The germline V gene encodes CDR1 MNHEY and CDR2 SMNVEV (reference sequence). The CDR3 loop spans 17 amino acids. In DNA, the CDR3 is TGTGCCAGCAGTTTACGTTCAGGTTTTATCGGAAATTCACCCCTCCACTTT. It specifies CASSLRSGFIGNSPLHF.

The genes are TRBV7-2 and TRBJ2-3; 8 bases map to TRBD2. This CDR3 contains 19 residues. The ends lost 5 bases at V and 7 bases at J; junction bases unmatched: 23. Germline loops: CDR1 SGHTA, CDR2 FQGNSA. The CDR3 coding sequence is TGTGCCAGCAGCGGACACGCGGGGGGCGCGACTAGCATAGGTTATACGCAGTATTTT. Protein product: CASSGHAGGATSIGYTQYF.

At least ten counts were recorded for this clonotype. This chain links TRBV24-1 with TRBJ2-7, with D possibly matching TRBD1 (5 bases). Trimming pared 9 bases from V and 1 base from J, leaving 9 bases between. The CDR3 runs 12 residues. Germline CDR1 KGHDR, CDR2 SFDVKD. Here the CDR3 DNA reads TGTGCCACCGCAGGGCAGTCCTACGAGCAGTACTTC. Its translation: CATAGQSYEQYF.

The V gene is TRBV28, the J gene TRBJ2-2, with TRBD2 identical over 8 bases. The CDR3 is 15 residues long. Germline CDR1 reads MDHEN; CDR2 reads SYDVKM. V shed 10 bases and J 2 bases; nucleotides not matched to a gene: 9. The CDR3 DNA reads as TGTGCCATCCGGCGGGGGGCCCTTAACACCGGGGAGCTGTTTTTT. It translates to CAIRRGALNTGELFF.

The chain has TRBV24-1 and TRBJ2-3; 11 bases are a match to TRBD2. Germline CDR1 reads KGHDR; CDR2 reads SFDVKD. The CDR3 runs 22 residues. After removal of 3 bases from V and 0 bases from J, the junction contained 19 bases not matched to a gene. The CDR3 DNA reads TGTGCCACCAGTGATCACTCCTGGGGACTAGCGGATCACCTATCTAGCACAGATACGCAGTATTTT. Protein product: CATSDHSWGLADHLSSTDTQYF.

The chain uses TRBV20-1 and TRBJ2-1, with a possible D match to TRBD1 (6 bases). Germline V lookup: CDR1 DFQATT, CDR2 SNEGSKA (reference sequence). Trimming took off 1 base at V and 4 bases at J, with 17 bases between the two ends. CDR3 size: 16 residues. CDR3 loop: CSARGTIQGLYNEQFF. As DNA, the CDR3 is TGCAGTGCTAGAGGGACAATCCAGGGGCTATACAATGAGCAGTTCTTC.

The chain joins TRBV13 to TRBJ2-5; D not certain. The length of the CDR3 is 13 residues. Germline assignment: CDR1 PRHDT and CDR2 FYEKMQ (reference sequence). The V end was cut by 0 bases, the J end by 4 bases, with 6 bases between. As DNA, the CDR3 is TGTGCCAGCAGCTTAGGGAAAGCAGAGACCCAGTACTTC. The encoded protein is CASSLGKAETQYF.

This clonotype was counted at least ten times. This CDR3 is CASRTRLQRDQETQYF. The CDR3 coding sequence is TGTGCCAGCAGAACCCGACTGCAAAGAGACCAAGAGACCCAGTACTTC. The rearrangement links TRBV6-2 or TRBV6-3 to TRBJ2-5; D gene ambiguous. Germline V gives CDR1 MNHEY, CDR2 SVGEGT. The germline V and J ends were trimmed by 6 bases and 0 bases, with 17 bases remaining between them. The CDR3 extends over 16 amino acids.

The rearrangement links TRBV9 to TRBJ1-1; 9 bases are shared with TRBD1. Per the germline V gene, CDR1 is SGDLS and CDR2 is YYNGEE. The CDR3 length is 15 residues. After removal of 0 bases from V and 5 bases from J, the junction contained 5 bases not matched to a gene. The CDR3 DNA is TGTGCCAGCAGCGTAGAGGGACAGGGTTTGACTGAAGCTTTCTTT. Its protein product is CASSVEGQGLTEAFF.

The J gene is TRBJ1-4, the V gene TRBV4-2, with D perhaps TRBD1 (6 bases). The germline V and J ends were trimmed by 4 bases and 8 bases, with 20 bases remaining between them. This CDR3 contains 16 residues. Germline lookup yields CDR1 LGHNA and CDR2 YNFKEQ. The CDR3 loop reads CASSPSRQQGREKLFF. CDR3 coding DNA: TGTGCCAGCAGCCCCTCCCGTCAGCAGGGGCGAGAAAAACTGTTTTTT.

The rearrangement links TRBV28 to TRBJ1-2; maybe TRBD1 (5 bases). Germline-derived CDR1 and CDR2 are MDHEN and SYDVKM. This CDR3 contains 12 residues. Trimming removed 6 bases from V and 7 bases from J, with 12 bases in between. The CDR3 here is CASRWPGRGYTF. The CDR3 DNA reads TGTGCCAGCAGGTGGCCAGGGCGTGGCTACACCTTC.

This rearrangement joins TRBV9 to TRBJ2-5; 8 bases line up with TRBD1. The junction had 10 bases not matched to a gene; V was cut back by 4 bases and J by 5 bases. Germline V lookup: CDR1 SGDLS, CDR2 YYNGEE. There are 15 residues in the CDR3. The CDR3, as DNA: TGTGCCAGCAGCACGGACAGGGAGGTTGTGGAGACCCAGTACTTC. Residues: CASSTDREVVETQYF.

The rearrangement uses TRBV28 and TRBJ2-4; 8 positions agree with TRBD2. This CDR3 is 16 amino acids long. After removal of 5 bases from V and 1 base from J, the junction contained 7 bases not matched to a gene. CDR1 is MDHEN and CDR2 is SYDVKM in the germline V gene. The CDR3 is CASSPAGGRAKNIQYF. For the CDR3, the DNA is TGTGCCAGCAGTCCTGCGGGGGGCCGGGCCAAAAACATTCAGTACTTC.

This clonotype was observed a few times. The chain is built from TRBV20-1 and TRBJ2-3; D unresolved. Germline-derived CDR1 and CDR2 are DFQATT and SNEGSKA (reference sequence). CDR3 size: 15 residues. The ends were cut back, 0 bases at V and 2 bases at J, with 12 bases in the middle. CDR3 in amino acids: CSARDPRSNTDTQYF. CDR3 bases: TGCAGTGCTAGAGATCCTAGGTCTAACACAGATACGCAGTATTTT.

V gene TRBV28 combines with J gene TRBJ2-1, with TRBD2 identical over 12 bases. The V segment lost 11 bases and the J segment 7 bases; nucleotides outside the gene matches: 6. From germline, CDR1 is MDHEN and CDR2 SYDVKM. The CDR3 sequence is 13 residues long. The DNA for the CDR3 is TGTGCCCTAGCGGGGGGGCCGGGGAATGAGCAGTTCTTC. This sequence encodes CALAGGPGNEQFF. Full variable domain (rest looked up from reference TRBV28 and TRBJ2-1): DVKVTQSSRYLVKRTGEKVFLECVQDMDHENMFWYRQDPGLGLRLIYFSYDVKMKEKGDIPEGYSVSREKKERFSLILESASTNQTSMYLCALAGGPGNEQFFGPGTRLTVL.

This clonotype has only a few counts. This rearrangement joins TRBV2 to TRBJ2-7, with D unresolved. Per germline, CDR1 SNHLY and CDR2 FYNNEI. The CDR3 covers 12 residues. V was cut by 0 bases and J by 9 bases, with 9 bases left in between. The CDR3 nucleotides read TGTGCCAGCAGTGAAGCGGGTGCGAGGCAGTACTTC. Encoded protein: CASSEAGARQYF.

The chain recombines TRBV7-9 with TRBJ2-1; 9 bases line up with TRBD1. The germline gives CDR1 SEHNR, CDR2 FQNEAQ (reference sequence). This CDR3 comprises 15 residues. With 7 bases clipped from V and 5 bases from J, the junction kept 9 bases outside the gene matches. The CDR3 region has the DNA TGTGCCAGCACCTCCAACAGGGGGCCTAACAATGAGCAGTTCTTC. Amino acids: CASTSNRGPNNEQFF.